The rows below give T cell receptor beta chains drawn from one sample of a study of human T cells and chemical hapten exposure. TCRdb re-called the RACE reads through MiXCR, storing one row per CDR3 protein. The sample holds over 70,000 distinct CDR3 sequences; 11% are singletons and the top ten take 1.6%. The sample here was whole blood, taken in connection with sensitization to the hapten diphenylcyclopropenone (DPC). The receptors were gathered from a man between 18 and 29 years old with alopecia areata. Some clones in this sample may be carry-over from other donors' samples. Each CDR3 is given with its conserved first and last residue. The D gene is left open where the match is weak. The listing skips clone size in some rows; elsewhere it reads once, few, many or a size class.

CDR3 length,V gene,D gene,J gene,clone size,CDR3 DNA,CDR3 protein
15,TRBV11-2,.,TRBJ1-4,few,TGTGCCAGCAGCGTGGGACCTTATAGAGGGGAAAAACTGTTTTTT,CASSVGPYRGEKLFF
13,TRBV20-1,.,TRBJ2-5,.,TGCAGTGCTGAGGAGGGATTAGAGGAGACCCAGTACTTC,CSAEEGLEETQYF
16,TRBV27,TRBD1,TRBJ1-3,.,TGTGCCAGCAGAGACCGACGACAGGGGGCTGGAAACACCATATATTTT,CASRDRRQGAGNTIYF
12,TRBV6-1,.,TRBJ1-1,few,TGTGCCATCGTTGACAGGCGAACTGAAGCTTTCTTT,CAIVDRRTEAFF
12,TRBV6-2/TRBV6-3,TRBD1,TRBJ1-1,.,TGTGCCAGCAGTCGCAGGGGGGAAGGCGCTTTCTTT,CASSRRGEGAFF
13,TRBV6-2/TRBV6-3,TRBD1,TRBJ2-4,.,TGTGCCAGCAACCCGACAGGGTCTAACATTCAGTACTTC,CASNPTGSNIQYF
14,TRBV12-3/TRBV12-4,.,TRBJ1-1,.,TGTGCCAGCAGCCGAGACACGGTGAACACTGAAGCTTTCTTT,CASSRDTVNTEAFF
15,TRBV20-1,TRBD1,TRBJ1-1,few,TGCAGTGCTAGAGATAATGGAGGGGGCGGCACTGAAGCTTTCTTT,CSARDNGGGGTEAFF
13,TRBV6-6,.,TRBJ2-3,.,TGTGCCAGCAGTTACTCTCAAACAGATACGCAGTATTTT,CASSYSQTDTQYF
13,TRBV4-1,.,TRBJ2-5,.,TGCGCCAGCAGCCAAGCGCACAGGGAGACCCAGTACTTC,CASSQAHRETQYF
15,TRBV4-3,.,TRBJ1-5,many,TGCGCCAGCAGCCCAGGGTTAGGTAGCAATCAGCCCCAGCATTTT,CASSPGLGSNQPQHF
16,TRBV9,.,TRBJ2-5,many,TGTGCCAGCAGCGGAATGGACGGGACACGGAAAGAGACCCAGTACTTC,CASSGMDGTRKETQYF
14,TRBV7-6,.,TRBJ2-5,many,TGTGCCAGCAGCTCGGGGCCCCACCAAGAGACCCAGTACTTC,CASSSGPHQETQYF
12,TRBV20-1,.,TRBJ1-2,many,TGCAGTGCCTCCCAGGGCGAAAGTGGCTACACCTTC,CSASQGESGYTF
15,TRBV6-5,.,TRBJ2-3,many,TGTGCCAGCAGTTACCCTCCAGGGACGACAGATACGCAGTATTTT,CASSYPPGTTDTQYF
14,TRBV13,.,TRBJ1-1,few,TGTGCCAGCAGCTCGGGACCATTGAACACTGAAGCTTTCTTT,CASSSGPLNTEAFF